This is a list of T cell receptor beta chains from one sample in a study of T cell responses to AZD1222 COVID-19 vaccine. Assay used: immunoSEQ multiplex PCR; TCRdb lists only in-frame clones, some missing. The sample has about 180,000 clones; approximately 90% are singletons. The source was peripheral blood, collected 28 days after the second AZD1222 dose. The receptor set was obtained from an adult who received the AZD1222 COVID-19 vaccine. The CDR3 runs from the conserved cysteine through the conserved F or W. The D gene is left open where the match is weak. Some rows have no size entry. The others give once, few or many, or a class for an expanded clone.

abundance: -; j_gene: TRBJ1-4; v_gene: TRBV7-3; d_gene: TRBD1; CDR3nt: TGTGCCAGCAGCTTAAGGGGGACAGCGGGGGAAAAACTGTTTTTT; CDR3aa: CASSLRGTAGEKLFF
abundance: -; j_gene: TRBJ1-2; v_gene: TRBV19; d_gene: -; CDR3nt: TGTGCCAGTAGTATGATCCGTCGGGATACGTATGGCTACACCTTC; CDR3aa: CASSMIRRDTYGYTF
abundance: -; j_gene: TRBJ1-2; v_gene: TRBV20-1; d_gene: TRBD1; CDR3nt: TGCAGTGCTAGTAGGGGGCTGGGCTATGGCTACACCTTC; CDR3aa: CSASRGLGYGYTF
abundance: -; j_gene: TRBJ1-2; v_gene: TRBV30; d_gene: -; CDR3nt: TGTGCCTGGAGTGTAGTAACAGGCTACTATGGCTACACCTTC; CDR3aa: CAWSVVTGYYGYTF
abundance: once; j_gene: TRBJ2-7; v_gene: TRBV27; d_gene: TRBD1; CDR3nt: TGTGCCAGCACCCCGGGACAGGGTTCCGAGCAGTACTTC; CDR3aa: CASTPGQGSEQYF
abundance: -; j_gene: TRBJ2-4; v_gene: TRBV19; d_gene: -; CDR3nt: TGTGCCAGTAGTATTTTAAGACCACTAGCCAAAAACATTCAGTACTTC; CDR3aa: CASSILRPLAKNIQYF
abundance: -; j_gene: TRBJ2-7; v_gene: TRBV7-3; d_gene: TRBD2; CDR3nt: TGTGCCAGCAGCCTACTAGCGGGAGCGGACGAGCAGTACTTC; CDR3aa: CASSLLAGADEQYF
abundance: -; j_gene: TRBJ2-2; v_gene: TRBV5-1; d_gene: -; CDR3nt: TGCGCCAGCGAAGGACAGAGGACCGGGGAGCTGTTTTTT; CDR3aa: CASEGQRTGELFF
abundance: -; j_gene: TRBJ2-1; v_gene: TRBV5-1; d_gene: TRBD2; CDR3nt: TGCGCCAGCAGCCCGCCGGGACTAGCGGGAGTTAATGAGCAGTTCTTC; CDR3aa: CASSPPGLAGVNEQFF
abundance: -; j_gene: TRBJ2-7; v_gene: TRBV2; d_gene: -; CDR3nt: TGTGCCAGCGCCTTCGAGTACACAGCGTACTTC; CDR3aa: CASAFEYTAYF
abundance: -; j_gene: TRBJ2-7; v_gene: TRBV7-9; d_gene: -; CDR3nt: TGTGCCAGCAGCTCTCAGGGGGGGGTAAGCTCCTACGAGCAGTACTTC; CDR3aa: CASSSQGGVSSYEQYF
abundance: -; j_gene: TRBJ2-7; v_gene: TRBV28; d_gene: TRBD2; CDR3nt: TGTGCCAGCAGTCGCCCTTCAAGACTAGCGGGAGCTGGCGAGCAGTACTTC; CDR3aa: CASSRPSRLAGAGEQYF
abundance: -; j_gene: TRBJ1-5; v_gene: TRBV19; d_gene: -; CDR3nt: TGTGCCAGTACCGCAGTCTATAGCAATCAGCCCCAGCATTTT; CDR3aa: CASTAVYSNQPQHF
abundance: -; j_gene: TRBJ1-2; v_gene: TRBV13; d_gene: -; CDR3nt: TGTGCCAGCAGCTTTGGCGGAAACTATGGCTACACCTTC; CDR3aa: CASSFGGNYGYTF